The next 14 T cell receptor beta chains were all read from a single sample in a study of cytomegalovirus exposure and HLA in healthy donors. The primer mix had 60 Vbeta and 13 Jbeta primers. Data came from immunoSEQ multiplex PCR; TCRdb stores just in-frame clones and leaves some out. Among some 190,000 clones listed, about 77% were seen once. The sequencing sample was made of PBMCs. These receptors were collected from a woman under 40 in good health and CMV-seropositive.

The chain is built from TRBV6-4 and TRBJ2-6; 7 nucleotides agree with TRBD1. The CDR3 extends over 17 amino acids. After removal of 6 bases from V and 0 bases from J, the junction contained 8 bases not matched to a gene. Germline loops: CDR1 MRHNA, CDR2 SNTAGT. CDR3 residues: CASSPGTASSGANVLTF. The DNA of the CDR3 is TGTGCCAGCAGCCCGGGGACAGCCAGCTCTGGGGCCAACGTCCTGACTTTC.

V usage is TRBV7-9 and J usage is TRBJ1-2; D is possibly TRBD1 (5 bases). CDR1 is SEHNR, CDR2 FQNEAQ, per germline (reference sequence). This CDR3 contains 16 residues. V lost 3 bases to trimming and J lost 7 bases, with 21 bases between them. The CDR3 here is CASSFWGSGLDSGYTF. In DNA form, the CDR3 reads TGTGCCAGCAGCTTCTGGGGTTCAGGGCTTGATAGTGGCTACACCTTC.

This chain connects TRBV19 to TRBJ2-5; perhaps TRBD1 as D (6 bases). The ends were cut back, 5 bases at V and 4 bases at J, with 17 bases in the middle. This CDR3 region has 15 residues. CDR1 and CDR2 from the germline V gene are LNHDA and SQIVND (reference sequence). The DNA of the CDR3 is TGTGCCAGTAGTCCTGGGGGCTACTTGGGAGAGACCCAGTACTTC. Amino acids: CASSPGGYLGETQYF. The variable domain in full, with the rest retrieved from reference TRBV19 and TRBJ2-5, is DGGITQSPKYLFRKEGQNVTLSCEQNLNHDAMYWYRQDPGQGLRLIYYSQIVNDFQKGDIAEGYSVSREKKESFPLTVTSAQKNPTAFYLCASSPGGYLGETQYFGPGTRLLVL.

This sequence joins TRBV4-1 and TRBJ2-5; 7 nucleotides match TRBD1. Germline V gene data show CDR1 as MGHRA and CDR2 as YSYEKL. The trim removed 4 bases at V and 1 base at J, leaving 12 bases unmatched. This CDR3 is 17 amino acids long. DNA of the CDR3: TGCGCCAGCAGCCTACGACCCGGGACAGTGAGCCAAGAGACCCAGTACTTC. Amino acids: CASSLRPGTVSQETQYF.

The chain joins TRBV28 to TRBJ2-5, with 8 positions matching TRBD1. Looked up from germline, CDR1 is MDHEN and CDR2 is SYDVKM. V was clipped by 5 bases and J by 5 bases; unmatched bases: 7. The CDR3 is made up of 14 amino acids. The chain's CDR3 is CASSPPGGGETQYF. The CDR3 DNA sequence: TGTGCCAGCAGTCCCCCAGGGGGCGGTGAGACCCAGTACTTC. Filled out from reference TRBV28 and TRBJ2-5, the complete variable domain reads DVKVTQSSRYLVKRTGEKVFLECVQDMDHENMFWYRQDPGLGLRLIYFSYDVKMKEKGDIPEGYSVSREKKERFSLILESASTNQTSMYLCASSPPGGGETQYFGPGTRLLVL.

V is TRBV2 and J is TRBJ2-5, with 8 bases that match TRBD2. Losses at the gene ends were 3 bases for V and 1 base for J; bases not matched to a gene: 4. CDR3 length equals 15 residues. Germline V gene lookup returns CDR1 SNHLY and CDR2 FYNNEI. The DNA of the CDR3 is TGTGCCAGCAGTGAGGGACTAGGGCCCCAAGAGACCCAGTACTTC. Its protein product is CASSEGLGPQETQYF.

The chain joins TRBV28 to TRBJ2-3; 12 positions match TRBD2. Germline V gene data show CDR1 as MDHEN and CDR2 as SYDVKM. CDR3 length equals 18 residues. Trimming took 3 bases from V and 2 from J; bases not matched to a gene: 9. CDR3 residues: CASSFLAGGPYDTDTQYF. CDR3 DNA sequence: TGTGCCAGCAGTTTTCTAGCGGGAGGGCCCTACGACACAGATACGCAGTATTTT.

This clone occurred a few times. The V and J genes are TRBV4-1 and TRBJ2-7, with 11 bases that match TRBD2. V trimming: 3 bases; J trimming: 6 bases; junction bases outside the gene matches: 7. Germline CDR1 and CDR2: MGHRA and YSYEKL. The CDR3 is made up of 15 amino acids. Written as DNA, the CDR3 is TGCGCCAGCAGCCACGTGGGACTAGCGGACCTCGAGCAGTACTTC. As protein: CASSHVGLADLEQYF.

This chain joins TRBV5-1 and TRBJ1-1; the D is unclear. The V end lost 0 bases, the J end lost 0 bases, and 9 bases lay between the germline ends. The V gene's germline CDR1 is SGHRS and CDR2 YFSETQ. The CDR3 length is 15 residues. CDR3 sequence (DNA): TGCGCCAGCAGCTTGGCCTACAGCTTGAACACTGAAGCTTTCTTT. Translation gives CASSLAYSLNTEAFF.

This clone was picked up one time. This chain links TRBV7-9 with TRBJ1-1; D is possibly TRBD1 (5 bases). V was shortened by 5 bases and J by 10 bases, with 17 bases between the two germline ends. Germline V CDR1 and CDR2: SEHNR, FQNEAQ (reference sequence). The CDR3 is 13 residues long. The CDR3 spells CASSPPGTGGAFF. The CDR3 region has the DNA TGTGCCAGCAGCCCTCCAGGGACTGGCGGAGCTTTCTTT.

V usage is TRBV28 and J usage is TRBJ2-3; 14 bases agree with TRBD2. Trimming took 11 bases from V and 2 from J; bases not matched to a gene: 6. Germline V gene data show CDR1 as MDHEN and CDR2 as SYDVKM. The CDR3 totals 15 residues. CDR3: CASKTSGGVTDTQYF. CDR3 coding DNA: TGTGCCTCTAAGACTAGCGGGGGGGTCACAGATACGCAGTATTTT.

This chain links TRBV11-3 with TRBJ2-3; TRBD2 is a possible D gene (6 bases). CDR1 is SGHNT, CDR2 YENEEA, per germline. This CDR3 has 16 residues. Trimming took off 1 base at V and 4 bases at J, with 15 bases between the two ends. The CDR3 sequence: CASSLGVGGLADTQYF. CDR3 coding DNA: TGTGCCAGCAGCTTAGGAGTCGGGGGTCTAGCAGATACGCAGTATTTT.

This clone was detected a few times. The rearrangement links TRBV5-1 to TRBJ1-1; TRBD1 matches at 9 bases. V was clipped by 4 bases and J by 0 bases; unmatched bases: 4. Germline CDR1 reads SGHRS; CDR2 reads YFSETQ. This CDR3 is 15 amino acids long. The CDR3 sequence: CASSPWTGVNTEAFF. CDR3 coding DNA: TGCGCCAGCAGCCCCTGGACAGGGGTGAACACTGAAGCTTTCTTT. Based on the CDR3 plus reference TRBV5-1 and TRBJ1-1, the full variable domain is KAGVTQTPRYLIKTRGQQVTLSCSPISGHRSVSWYQQTPGQGLQFLFEYFSETQRNKGNFPGRFSGRQFSNSRSEMNVSTLELGDSALYLCASSPWTGVNTEAFFGQGTRLTVV.

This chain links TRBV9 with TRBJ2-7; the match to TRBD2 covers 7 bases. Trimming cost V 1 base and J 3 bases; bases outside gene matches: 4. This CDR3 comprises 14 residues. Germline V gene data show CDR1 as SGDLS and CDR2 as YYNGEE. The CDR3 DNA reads TGTGCCAGCAGCGTATCCGGGGGGAGCTACGAGCAGTACTTC. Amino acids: CASSVSGGSYEQYF.